The next 23 T cell receptor beta chains were all read from a single sample in a study of cytomegalovirus exposure and HLA in healthy donors. The study ran its PCR with 60 Vbeta and 13 Jbeta primers. Repertoires were generated with immunoSEQ multiplex PCR, while TCRdb's copy carries only in-frame clones and drops some. This sample carries around 170,000 clones, over 60% of them seen once, and the ten largest clones take around 1.5%. The sequenced material came from PBMCs. Receptors originate from a man between 18 and 29 years old in good health and CMV-seronegative.

This chain connects TRBV28 to TRBJ2-7; 9 nucleotides agree with TRBD1. Germline CDR1 reads MDHEN; CDR2 reads SYDVKM. This CDR3 is 16 amino acids long. V gave up 5 bases and J gave up 1 base; unmatched junction bases: 9. The CDR3 DNA follows: TGTGCCAGCAGTCTCGTCGGGACAGGGAGTTCCTACGAGCAGTACTTC. This encodes CASSLVGTGSSYEQYF.

The rearrangement uses TRBV6-1 and TRBJ2-1; 7 bases match TRBD2. This CDR3 spans 16 amino acids. V was clipped by 2 bases and J by 3 bases; unmatched bases: 7. CDR1 and CDR2 from the germline V gene are MNHNS and SASEGT. CDR3 sequence reads: CASSEFGLADYNEQFF. The DNA of the CDR3 is TGTGCCAGCAGTGAATTCGGGCTAGCGGACTACAATGAGCAGTTCTTC.

The V call is TRBV5-1, the J call TRBJ2-7; the match to TRBD1 covers 10 bases. From germline, CDR1 is SGHRS and CDR2 YFSETQ. The CDR3 covers 16 residues. Losses at the gene ends were 0 bases for V and 4 bases for J; bases not matched to a gene: 7. The CDR3 loop is CASSLGPTGGNYEQYF. The CDR3 DNA sequence: TGCGCCAGCAGCTTGGGTCCGACAGGGGGCAATTACGAGCAGTACTTC. The variable domain in full, completed from reference TRBV5-1 and TRBJ2-7, reads KAGVTQTPRYLIKTRGQQVTLSCSPISGHRSVSWYQQTPGQGLQFLFEYFSETQRNKGNFPGRFSGRQFSNSRSEMNVSTLELGDSALYLCASSLGPTGGNYEQYFGPGTRLTVT.

The chain joins TRBV6-1 to TRBJ2-5; 11 bases line up with TRBD2. Trimming took 3 bases from V and 4 from J; bases not matched to a gene: 7. The CDR3 runs 16 residues. In germline, CDR1 is MNHNS, CDR2 SASEGT. CDR3 sequence reads: CASSESSGGLGETQYF. Written as DNA, the CDR3 is TGTGCCAGCAGTGAGTCTAGCGGGGGGCTGGGAGAGACCCAGTACTTC.

This chain connects TRBV5-1 to TRBJ2-3; TRBD2 matches 8 bases. CDR3 length: 14 amino acids. After removal of 4 bases from V and 6 bases from J, the junction contained 7 bases not matched to a gene. Germline CDR1 reads SGHRS; CDR2 reads YFSETQ. CDR3 protein: CASSAATSADTQYF. CDR3 bases: TGCGCCAGCAGCGCGGCGACTAGCGCCGATACGCAGTATTTT. Supplemented by reference TRBV5-1 and TRBJ2-3, the full variable domain reads KAGVTQTPRYLIKTRGQQVTLSCSPISGHRSVSWYQQTPGQGLQFLFEYFSETQRNKGNFPGRFSGRQFSNSRSEMNVSTLELGDSALYLCASSAATSADTQYFGPGTRLTVL.

The chain carries TRBV5-5 and TRBJ2-7; tentatively, D is TRBD2 (6 bases). Deletions cut 0 bases from V and 3 bases from J, with 7 bases between. CDR1 is SGHKS, CDR2 YYEKEE, per germline (reference sequence). The CDR3 contains 13 residues. The CDR3 sequence: CASSLGGDYEQYF. CDR3 DNA sequence: TGTGCCAGCAGCTTGGGGGGGGACTACGAGCAGTACTTC.

The chain carries TRBV6-5 and TRBJ1-1; D not resolved. This CDR3 comprises 15 residues. Trimming left V 0 bases short and J 1 base short, with 9 bases between. Germline assignment: CDR1 MNHEY and CDR2 SVGAGI. CDR3 bases: TGTGCCAGCAGTTACTCGACGCGGAAGAACACTGAAGCTTTCTTT. Residues: CASSYSTRKNTEAFF.

The chain employs TRBV6-4 and TRBJ1-1; TRBD1 agrees at 9 bases. CDR1 is MRHNA, CDR2 SNTAGT, per germline. J was trimmed by 4 bases and V by 6 bases; bases with no gene match: 6. The CDR3 extends over 14 amino acids. The DNA of the CDR3 is TGTGCCAGCAGGATAGACAGGGGGGGCACTGAAGCTTTCTTT. As protein: CASRIDRGGTEAFF.

This chain joins TRBV28 and TRBJ1-1, with unresolved D. V lost 5 bases to trimming and J lost 1 base, with 5 bases between them. The CDR3 runs 12 residues. Germline V gene data show CDR1 as MDHEN and CDR2 as SYDVKM. The CDR3 spells CASSLGNTEAFF. The CDR3 nucleotides are TGTGCCAGCAGTCTCGGGAACACTGAAGCTTTCTTT.

The V gene is TRBV2, the J gene TRBJ2-3; D perhaps matches TRBD2 (7 bases). This CDR3 contains 17 residues. Between the trimmed V and J ends, which lost 7 bases and 2 bases, there was a span of 22 bases. Germline CDR1 and CDR2: SNHLY and FYNNEI. CDR3 DNA: TGTGCCAGCACTCCTGGAGGCGGCGGGGGCCACACAGATACGCAGTATTTT. Translation gives CASTPGGGGGHTDTQYF.

The chain couples TRBV6-5 to TRBJ2-3; 7 bases are shared with TRBD2. J lost 0 bases, V lost 7 bases, and 7 bases had no gene match. The germline CDR1 and CDR2 sequences are MNHEY and SVGAGI. This CDR3 is built from 15 residues. As DNA, the CDR3 is TGTGCCAGCAAGGGTACTAGCGCTAGCACAGATACGCAGTATTTT. It specifies CASKGTSASTDTQYF.

The genes are TRBV6-1 and TRBJ1-6, with D possibly matching TRBD1 (5 bases). The germline gives CDR1 MNHNS, CDR2 SASEGT. The CDR3 spans 17 residues. V was clipped by 2 bases and J by 4 bases, with 15 bases between them. Here the CDR3 DNA reads TGTGCCAGCAGTGAAATGCAGGCAGGGAGGTATAATTCACCCCTCCACTTT. Protein: CASSEMQAGRYNSPLHF.

The V and J genes are TRBV28 and TRBJ2-7; 7 bases match TRBD2. The CDR3 has 15 amino acids. The J segment lost 0 bases and the V segment lost 4 bases, leaving 6 bases of the junction unmatched. The germline CDR1 and CDR2 sequences are MDHEN and SYDVKM. CDR3 DNA: TGTGCCAGCAGTTCCTTGCCTAGCGGCTCCTACGAGCAGTACTTC. Its protein is CASSSLPSGSYEQYF. The complete variable domain, with remaining parts taken from reference TRBV28 and TRBJ2-7, reads DVKVTQSSRYLVKRTGEKVFLECVQDMDHENMFWYRQDPGLGLRLIYFSYDVKMKEKGDIPEGYSVSREKKERFSLILESASTNQTSMYLCASSSLPSGSYEQYFGPGTRLTVT.

The V call is TRBV19, the J call TRBJ2-1; 11 bases map to TRBD2. CDR1 LNHDA and CDR2 SQIVND come from the germline V gene (reference sequence). The J segment lost 5 bases and the V segment lost 5 bases, leaving 14 bases of the junction unmatched. This CDR3 is built from 18 residues. The CDR3 spells CASSSTAPLAGGNNEQFF. The CDR3 region has the DNA TGTGCCAGTAGTTCAACCGCTCCCCTAGCGGGGGGAAACAATGAGCAGTTCTTC.

The genes are TRBV30 and TRBJ2-5; D gene unclear. CDR1 is GTSNPN and CDR2 is SVGIG in the germline V gene (reference sequence). V lost 4 bases, J lost 10 bases, and 16 bases lay in between. The CDR3 is 12 residues long. The CDR3 sequence: CAWTSGFPSQYF. The CDR3 nucleotides read TGTGCCTGGACCTCAGGATTCCCGAGCCAGTACTTC.

This chain connects TRBV9 to TRBJ1-6, with D tentatively TRBD1 (5 bases). The germline gives CDR1 SGDLS, CDR2 YYNGEE. This CDR3 is built from 15 residues. Trimming removed 0 bases at V and 9 bases at J, with 13 bases between. CDR3 in amino acids: CASSVVGGSGSPLHF. In DNA, the CDR3 is TGTGCCAGCAGCGTAGTCGGGGGTTCGGGTTCACCCCTCCACTTT.

The chain carries TRBV5-4 and TRBJ2-7; 8 bases align to TRBD1. J lost 2 bases, V lost 4 bases, and 8 bases had no gene match. The CDR3 has 15 residues. Germline V gene data show CDR1 as SGHNT and CDR2 as YYREEE (reference sequence). CDR3 coding DNA: TGTGCCAGCAGCCATCCCGACAGGGGAGCCTACGAGCAGTACTTC. Its protein is CASSHPDRGAYEQYF.

The V gene is TRBV6-1, the J gene TRBJ1-6, with TRBD1 matching 8 bases. The junction had 5 bases not matched to a gene; V was cut back by 7 bases and J by 6 bases. This CDR3 is 14 amino acids long. Germline CDR1 reads MNHNS; CDR2 reads SASEGT. Written as DNA, the CDR3 is TGTGCCAGCACCGTCGACAGGGGTAATTCACCCCTCCACTTT. Protein product: CASTVDRGNSPLHF.

V is TRBV19 and J is TRBJ2-3; 7 bases match TRBD2. CDR3 length: 14 residues. V was clipped by 9 bases and J by 1 base; unmatched bases: 7. The germline V gene encodes CDR1 LNHDA and CDR2 SQIVND (reference sequence). The CDR3 loop is CASTPSGRTDTQYF. CDR3 sequence (DNA): TGTGCCAGCACCCCTAGCGGTCGCACAGATACGCAGTATTTT.

The chain employs TRBV5-1 and TRBJ2-7; 7 bases line up with TRBD1. There are 14 residues in the CDR3. Germline V lookup: CDR1 SGHRS, CDR2 YFSETQ. Losses at the gene ends were 2 bases for V and 2 bases for J; bases not matched to a gene: 4. The CDR3 spells CASSFRGPTYEQYF. The CDR3, as DNA: TGCGCCAGCAGCTTTAGGGGGCCCACCTACGAGCAGTACTTC.

This clone appeared a single time. V is TRBV7-2 and J is TRBJ1-5, with D perhaps matching TRBD1 (6 bases). The V gene lost 3 bases and the J gene lost 2 bases, with 11 bases spanning the gap. Germline V gives CDR1 SGHTA, CDR2 FQGNSA. This CDR3 spans 15 amino acids. CDR3 in amino acids: CASSLDSNRNQPQHF. The CDR3 DNA sequence: TGTGCCAGCAGCTTGGACAGCAACCGCAATCAGCCCCAGCATTTT.

This chain joins TRBV7-3 and TRBJ2-3, with D perhaps TRBD1 (7 bases). The CDR3 runs to 14 residues. Trimming took off 10 bases at V and 5 bases at J, with 19 bases between the two ends. Germline lookup yields CDR1 SGHTA and CDR2 FQGTGA. The CDR3 spells CATSPGAGGDTQYF. The DNA for the CDR3 is TGTGCCACATCCCCGGGGGCAGGGGGAGATACGCAGTATTTT.

The chain is built from TRBV28 and TRBJ1-1, with D perhaps TRBD1 (5 bases). Between the trimmed V and J ends, which lost 6 bases and 3 bases, there was a span of 20 bases. In germline, CDR1 is MDHEN, CDR2 SYDVKM. The CDR3 loop spans 16 amino acids. CDR3 amino acids: CASSPWGVGRDTEAFF. Written as DNA, the CDR3 is TGTGCCAGCAGCCCCTGGGGGGTAGGACGGGACACTGAAGCTTTCTTT.